Listed below are T cell receptor beta chains from one sample, sequenced in a study of post-analysis software for immune sequencing data. TCRdb re-called the PCR reads through MiXCR, storing one row per CDR3 protein. Found here are 700,000 to 900,000 distinct CDR3 sequences, around 46% of them singletons; the top ten hold 4% to 5%. Sequencing used blood. The receptor source for this set is a girl aged 5 to 17 with multiple sclerosis. Both conserved end residues are part of each CDR3. The order of the fields is J gene, V gene, CDR3 protein.

J: TRBJ2-5
V: TRBV6-9
CDR3: CASSYSEPARVLGETQYF

J: TRBJ2-7
V: TRBV20-1
CDR3: CSAKDYRSSYEQYF

J: TRBJ1-2
V: TRBV4-2
CDR3: CASSQGTQYGYTF

J: TRBJ2-5
V: TRBV7-2
CDR3: CASSRGTVETQYF

J: TRBJ2-1
V: TRBV6-5
CDR3: CASSYSPVGGEAEDEQFF

J: TRBJ1-1
V: TRBV28
CDR3: CASSDFQGAPGTEAFF

J: TRBJ1-5
V: TRBV20-1
CDR3: CSASPSSGDNQPQHF

J: TRBJ2-3
V: TRBV10-3
CDR3: CAISYKGTDTQYF

J: TRBJ1-5
V: TRBV28
CDR3: CAGSTGGDQPQHF

J: TRBJ2-7
V: TRBV4-3
CDR3: CASSQGHGFTGTQPYEQYF

J: TRBJ2-5
V: TRBV9
CDR3: CASSVATGWQETQYF

J: TRBJ2-6
V: TRBV12-5
CDR3: CASGLAASSGANVLTF

J: TRBJ2-3
V: TRBV7-2
CDR3: CASSLAGPYTDTQYF

J: TRBJ1-1
V: TRBV4-2
CDR3: CASSDEVGAFF

J: TRBJ2-5
V: TRBV7-7
CDR3: CASSPRAGLQETQYF

J: TRBJ2-3
V: TRBV6-6
CDR3: CAAARGLAATDTQYF

J: TRBJ2-3
V: TRBV7-2
CDR3: CASSVEGQLTDTRYF

J: -
V: TRBV20-1
CDR3: CSARFRSQYEQYF